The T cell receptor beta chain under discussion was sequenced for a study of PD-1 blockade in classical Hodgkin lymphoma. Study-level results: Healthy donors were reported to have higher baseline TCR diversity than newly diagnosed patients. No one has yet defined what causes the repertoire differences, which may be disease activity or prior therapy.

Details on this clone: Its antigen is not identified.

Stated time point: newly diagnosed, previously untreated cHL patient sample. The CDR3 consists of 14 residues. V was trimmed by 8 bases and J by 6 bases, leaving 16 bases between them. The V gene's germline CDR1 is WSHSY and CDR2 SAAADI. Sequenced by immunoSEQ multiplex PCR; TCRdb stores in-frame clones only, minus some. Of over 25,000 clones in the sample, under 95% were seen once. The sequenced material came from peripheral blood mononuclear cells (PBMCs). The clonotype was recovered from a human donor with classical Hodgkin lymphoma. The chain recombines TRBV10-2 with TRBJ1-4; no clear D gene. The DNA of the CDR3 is TGCGCCAGCTCCGCAGGTTCTCGGGATGAAAAACTGTTTTTT. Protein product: CASSAGSRDEKLFF.